This is a list of T cell receptor beta chains from one sample in a study of blood T cells in healthy people across ages. TCRdb passed the 5' RACE reads through MiXCR, listing each CDR3 protein once. The sample yields approximately 800,000 distinct CDR3 sequences, 40% to 65% seen once. What was sequenced was blood. The receptors shown here come from a man of 80 years or more in good health. Both conserved end residues are part of each CDR3. Fields, in order: D gene, J gene, clone size, V gene, CDR3 DNA, CDR3 protein. D genes are given only for firm matches. Only part of the rows carry a size: once, few, many, or a class if the clone is expanded.

TRBD1	TRBJ1-6	few	TRBV27	TGTGCCAGCACCGTCGGGACAGGGGTGTCACCCCTCCACTTT	CASTVGTGVSPLHF
TRBD2	TRBJ2-2	.	TRBV6-2/TRBV6-3	TGTGCCAGCAGTTACCCGACTAGCGGGGTCACCGGGGAGCTGTTTTTT	CASSYPTSGVTGELFF
TRBD2	TRBJ2-3	few	TRBV11-2	TGTGCCAGCGGGGCGACGGGGGGATACGCGTATTTT	CASGATGGYAYF
.	TRBJ2-5	.	TRBV18	TGTGCCAGTGCCACGGTGGAAGAGACCCAGTACTTC	CASATVEETQYF
TRBD1	TRBJ2-6	.	TRBV29-1	TGCAGCGTTCTACAGGGGGCTAGTGGGGCCAACGTCCTGACTTTC	CSVLQGASGANVLTF
.	TRBJ2-7	few	TRBV20-1	TGCAGTGCTAGATCAAGGTTTTCCTTCAACGAGCAGTACTTC	CSARSRFSFNEQYF
TRBD2	TRBJ2-1	.	TRBV29-1	TGCAGCGCCTGGACTAGCGGGAGCTATGAGCAGTTCTTT	CSAWTSGSYEQFF
.	TRBJ1-1	.	TRBV9	TGTGCCAGCAGCGTAATCCCGGGCACTGAAGCTTTCTTT	CASSVIPGTEAFF
TRBD2	TRBJ2-7	many	TRBV9	TGTGCCAGCAGTCTAGCGGGCGAATCCTACGAGCAGTACTTC	CASSLAGESYEQYF
.	TRBJ2-2	once	TRBV5-1	TGCGCCAGCAGCCATGGGACTTCTTACACCGGGGAGCTGTTTTTT	CASSHGTSYTGELFF